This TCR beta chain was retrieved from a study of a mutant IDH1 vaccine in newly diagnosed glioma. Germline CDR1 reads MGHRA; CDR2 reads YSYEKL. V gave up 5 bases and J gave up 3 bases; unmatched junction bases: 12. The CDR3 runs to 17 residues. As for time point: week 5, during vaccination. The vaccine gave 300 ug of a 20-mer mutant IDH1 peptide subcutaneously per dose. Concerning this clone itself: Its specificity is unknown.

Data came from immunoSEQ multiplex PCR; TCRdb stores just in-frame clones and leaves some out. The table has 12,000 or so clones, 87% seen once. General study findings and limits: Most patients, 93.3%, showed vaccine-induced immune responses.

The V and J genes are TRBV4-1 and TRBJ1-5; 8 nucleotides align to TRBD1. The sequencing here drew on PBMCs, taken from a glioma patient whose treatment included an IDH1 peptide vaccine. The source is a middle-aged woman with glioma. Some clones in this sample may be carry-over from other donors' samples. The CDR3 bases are TGCGCCAGCAGCGCGCCGGGACAGGCGATCTTCAATCAGCCCCAGCATTTT. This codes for CASSAPGQAIFNQPQHF.